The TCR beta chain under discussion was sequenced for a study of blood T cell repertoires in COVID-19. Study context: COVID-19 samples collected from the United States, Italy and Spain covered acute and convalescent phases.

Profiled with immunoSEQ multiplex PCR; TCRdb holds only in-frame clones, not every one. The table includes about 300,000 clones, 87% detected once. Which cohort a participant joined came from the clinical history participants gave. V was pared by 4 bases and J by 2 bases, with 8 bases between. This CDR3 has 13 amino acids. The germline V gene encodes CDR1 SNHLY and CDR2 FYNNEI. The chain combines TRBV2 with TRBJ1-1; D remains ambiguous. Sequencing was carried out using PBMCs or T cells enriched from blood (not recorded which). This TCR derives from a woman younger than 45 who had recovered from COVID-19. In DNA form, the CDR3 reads TGTGCCAGCAGTGGAGAGACAAACACTGAAGCTTTCTTT. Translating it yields CASSGETNTEAFF.